The rows below give T cell receptor beta chains drawn from one sample of a study of breast tumors, draining lymph nodes, adjacent tissues. TCRdb reprocessed the multiplex PCR reads with MiXCR, giving one entry per CDR3 protein. Of 180,000 or so distinct CDR3 sequences listed, 31% were seen once; the top ten hold approximately 4.3%. Specimen: axillary lymph node tissue. The receptors derive from a female donor with breast cancer. Some clones in this sample may be carry-over from other donors' samples. CDR3s include the opening cysteine and the closing phenylalanine or tryptophan. A D gene is named only where the DNA matches it firmly. Only some rows state a clone size, as once, few, many or a class for expanded clones.

J	size	D	V	DNA	CDR3
TRBJ2-6	many	NA	TRBV2	TGTGCCAGCAGTGTACTTTCCGGGGCCAACGTCCTGACTTTC	CASSVLSGANVLTF
TRBJ2-5	many	TRBD2	TRBV11-2	TGTGCCAGCAGCTTAACTCGGGAGGGTGAGACCCAGTACTTC	CASSLTREGETQYF
TRBJ2-3	many	TRBD2	TRBV7-2	TGTGCCAGCAGCGCCGGGGGGGCGTCCGGTACAGATACGCAGTATTTT	CASSAGGASGTDTQYF
TRBJ1-5	many	NA	TRBV19	TGTGCCAGTAGCCCTCTAGTCAAGGATCAGCCCCAGCATTTT	CASSPLVKDQPQHF
TRBJ2-3	many	TRBD2	TRBV5-8	TGTGCCAGCAGCCCCCTTGGCGGGGGGGCAGATACGCAGTATTTT	CASSPLGGGADTQYF
TRBJ1-2	many	NA	TRBV20-1	TGCAGTGCTAGAGAGAGGGGCGCCCCTAACTATGGCTACACCTTC	CSARERGAPNYGYTF
TRBJ1-2	NA	NA	TRBV6-5	TGTGCCAGCAGTCACTCGTGGAGAGGGGGATCCCTCTATGGCTACACCTTC	CASSHSWRGGSLYGYTF
TRBJ2-5	many	TRBD2	TRBV20-1	TGCAGTGCACTAGCGGAAGAGACCCAGTCCTTC	CSALAEETQSF
TRBJ2-6	many	TRBD1	TRBV6-5	TGTGCCAGCAGTTACTCGAGGGCAGGGGGCGCGGCTGGGGCCAACGTCCTGACTTTC	CASSYSRAGGAAGANVLTF
TRBJ2-6	many	TRBD1	TRBV4-3	TGCGCCAGCAGCCAAGACGGGACAGCAGGGATCGGGGCCAACGTCCTGACTTTC	CASSQDGTAGIGANVLTF
TRBJ2-6	NA	NA	TRBV3-1	TGTGCCAGCAGCCGACACAGAGGTGGGGCCAACGTCCTGACTTTC	CASSRHRGGANVLTF
TRBJ2-7	many	TRBD2	TRBV7-7	TGTGCTAGCAGCAATCTTCACGCGGGAGCATCCTCCTACGAGCAGTACTTC	CASSNLHAGASSYEQYF
TRBJ1-4	many	NA	TRBV2	TGTGCCAGCAGTGAGGTTACAGGGCGAAAACTGTTTTTT	CASSEVTGRKLFF
TRBJ1-6	NA	TRBD1	TRBV13	TGTGCCAGCAGCTTGAGGGCTGGGACAGCTTCACCCCTCCACTTT	CASSLRAGTASPLHF
TRBJ1-5	NA	NA	TRBV6-2/TRBV6-3	TGTGCCAGCAGTTACGCGAGTAGCAATCAGCCCCAGCATTTT	CASSYASSNQPQHF
TRBJ2-1	many	NA	TRBV7-9	TGTGCCAGCAGCTCTGGGACGGGCGGCTCCTACAATGAGCAGTTCTTC	CASSSGTGGSYNEQFF
TRBJ1-6	many	NA	TRBV5-1	TGCGCCAGCAGCCCAAAAAGCTCCTATAATTCACCCCTCCACTTT	CASSPKSSYNSPLHF
TRBJ2-1	many	NA	TRBV2	TGTGCCTCCTCATCCAACGGGGGCTCCTACAATGAGCAGTTCTTC	CASSSNGGSYNEQFF
TRBJ2-3	few	TRBD2	TRBV2	TGTGCCAGCAGCCTGGACGGGGGGGGGGGTATTGATACGCAGTATTTT	CASSLDGGGGIDTQYF
TRBJ2-3	NA	TRBD2	TRBV20-1	TGCAGTGCTAGAGAGAGGGGACTATCTTACACAGATACGCAGTATTTT	CSARERGLSYTDTQYF
TRBJ1-2	many	NA	TRBV5-8	TGTGCCAGCAGCTTTGCCGGCCAGGTGGCTGGCTACACCTTC	CASSFAGQVAGYTF
TRBJ2-5	NA	NA	TRBV15	TGTGCCACCAGCAGTGGTTGGACCCAGTACTTC	CATSSGWTQYF
TRBJ2-1	many	TRBD2	TRBV30	TGTGCCTGGAGTGTAGGCGGGGGGGCCCGTGAGCAGTTCTTC	CAWSVGGGAREQFF
TRBJ2-3	NA	TRBD2	TRBV10-2	TGCGCCAGCAGTGTGGCTGGCGGGAGCGCCGGGGATACGCAGTATTTT	CASSVAGGSAGDTQYF
TRBJ2-1	many	TRBD1	TRBV20-1	TGCAGTGCTAAACAGGGGGCAGACAATGAGCAGTTCTTC	CSAKQGADNEQFF
TRBJ2-7	many	NA	TRBV3-2	TGTGCCAGCCCAGCAGGCGATAAATCGGTGATAATCGAGCAGTACTTC	CASPAGDKSVIIEQYF
TRBJ2-7	many	NA	TRBV5-1	TGCGCCAGCAGCTTATGGGTCTCCTACGAGCAGTACTTC	CASSLWVSYEQYF
TRBJ2-2	few	TRBD1	TRBV20-1	TGCAGTGCCGGGACAGGGGGCGCGGCGACCACCGGGGAGCTGTTTTTT	CSAGTGGAATTGELFF
TRBJ1-5	few	NA	TRBV19	TGTGCCAGTAGTATGGGGGCAGGGAGCGCCTACGAGCATTTT	CASSMGAGSAYEHF
TRBJ2-7	NA	NA	TRBV7-8	TGTGCCAGCAGCTTATTCCCTGCGGCTCTACGAGGGCAGTACTTC	CASSLFPAALRGQYF
TRBJ2-7	many	TRBD2	TRBV12-3/TRBV12-4	TGTGCCAGCAGCCGACTAGCGGGAGGCGTCGCCTACGAGCAGTACTTC	CASSRLAGGVAYEQYF
TRBJ2-7	many	NA	TRBV5-1	TGCGCCAGCAGCTCCTTTAGCGGCACAGCCTACGAGCAGTACTTC	CASSSFSGTAYEQYF
TRBJ1-4	NA	NA	TRBV5-1	TGCGCCAGCAAGGACCAGGGGAATGAAAACCTGTTTTTT	CASKDQGNENLFF
TRBJ2-3	many	TRBD1	TRBV4-1	TGCGCCAGCAGTCGGGGACAGGGGGCCTCAGATACGCAGTATTTT	CASSRGQGASDTQYF
TRBJ2-1	NA	NA	TRBV29-1	TGCAGCGCCAGCAGCCCGGGAGCGGTAGTCAATGAGCAGTTCTTC	CSASSPGAVVNEQFF
TRBJ2-1	many	TRBD2	TRBV5-5	TGTGCCAGCAGCTTGGTTCTGGGCGGGAGGGCCGTCGGGGAGCAGTTCTTC	CASSLVLGGRAVGEQFF